These 12 T cell receptor beta chains were all obtained from the same sample, sequenced in a study of monozygotic twins with inflammatory bowel disease. TCRdb re-called the 5' RACE reads, yielding one record per CDR3 amino acid sequence without DNA. The sample includes more than 350,000 distinct CDR3 sequences. Specimen: blood. The receptors were gathered from a human donor with ulcerative colitis or Crohn's disease, or a healthy co-twin of an affected twin (not recorded which).

This chain uses TRBV10-3 with TRBJ2-1; with no DNA, the TCRdb D assignment of TRBD2 cannot be verified. Germline values: CDR1 ENHRY, CDR2 SYGVKD. The length of the CDR3 is 15 residues. CDR3 loop: CAISLTSGRFNEQFF.

The rearrangement links TRBV11-3 to TRBJ2-5; the D gene TCRdb calls, TRBD2, cannot be checked with no DNA. Germline values: CDR1 SGHNT, CDR2 YENEEA. The CDR3 loop spans 13 amino acids. CDR3 protein: CASSFGLAETQYF.

The chain has TRBV10-3 and TRBJ2-7; TCRdb indicates TRBD1, and absent DNA this call remains unverified. Looked up from germline, CDR1 is ENHRY and CDR2 is SYGVKD. The CDR3 runs to 22 residues. The CDR3 protein is CAISELSARTGPIWILGYEQYF.

V and J are TRBV12-3 or TRBV12-4 and TRBJ2-1; TCRdb lists TRBD1, though no DNA is available to test this call. The CDR3 sequence is 16 residues long. The CDR3 loop is CASSLRFRVSYNEQFF.

The V gene is TRBV5-8, the J gene TRBJ1-3; TCRdb's D gene call, TRBD1, goes unchecked for lack of DNA. Germline V gene data show CDR1 as SGHTS and CDR2 as YDEGEE. The length of the CDR3 is 14 residues. CDR3 sequence: CASSFRTEGNTIYF.

The V and J genes are TRBV5-4 and TRBJ2-7; as DNA is missing, the TRBD2 call by TCRdb cannot be tested. The CDR3 covers 15 residues. In germline, CDR1 is SGHNT, CDR2 YYREEE (reference sequence). CDR3 loop: CASSHRLAGDYEQYF. The complete variable domain, with remaining parts taken from reference TRBV5-4 and TRBJ2-7, reads ETGVTQSPTHLIKTRGQQVTLRCSSQSGHNTVSWYQQALGQGPQFIFQYYREEENGRGNFPPRFSGLQFPNYSSELNVNALELDDSALYLCASSHRLAGDYEQYFGPGTRLTVT.

The gene calls are TRBV19 and TRBJ2-1. This CDR3 has 14 residues. The germline V gene encodes CDR1 LNHDA and CDR2 SQIVND (reference sequence). The CDR3 sequence is CASSLREWHNEQFF.

This rearrangement joins TRBV12-3 or TRBV12-4 to TRBJ1-5. The CDR3 runs to 14 residues. CDR3: CASSFSSSNQPQHF.

The genes are TRBV12-3 or TRBV12-4 and TRBJ2-2; TCRdb picks TRBD2, but there is no DNA to check that call. CDR3 size: 15 residues. CDR3 loop: CASSPRAPNTGELFF.

V usage is TRBV4-3 and J usage is TRBJ2-2; TCRdb selects TRBD1, and the lack of DNA leaves this call unchecked. CDR1 and CDR2 from the germline V gene are LGHNA and YSLEER. The CDR3 is 14 amino acids. CDR3: CASSQPGYTGELFF.

This chain uses TRBV27 with TRBJ2-1. In germline, CDR1 is MNHEY, CDR2 SMNVEV (reference sequence). This CDR3 spans 15 amino acids. The CDR3 is CASSLSGLKNNEQFF.

This rearrangement joins TRBV6-5 to TRBJ2-1. CDR3 length equals 17 residues. Per germline, CDR1 MNHEY and CDR2 SVGAGI. CDR3 in amino acids: CASSYSFVQGSYNEQFF.